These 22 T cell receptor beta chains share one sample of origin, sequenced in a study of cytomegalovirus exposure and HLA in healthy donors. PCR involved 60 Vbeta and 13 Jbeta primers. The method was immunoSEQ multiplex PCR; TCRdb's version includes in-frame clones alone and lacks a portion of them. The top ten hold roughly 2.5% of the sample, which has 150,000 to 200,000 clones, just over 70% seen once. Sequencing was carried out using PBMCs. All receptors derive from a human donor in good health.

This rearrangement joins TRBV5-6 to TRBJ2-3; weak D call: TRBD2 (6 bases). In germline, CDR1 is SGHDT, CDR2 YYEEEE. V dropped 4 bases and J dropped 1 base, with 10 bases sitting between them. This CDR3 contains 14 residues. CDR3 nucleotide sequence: TGTGCCAGCAGCGTAGGAGGGGGCACAGATACGCAGTATTTT. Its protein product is CASSVGGGTDTQYF.

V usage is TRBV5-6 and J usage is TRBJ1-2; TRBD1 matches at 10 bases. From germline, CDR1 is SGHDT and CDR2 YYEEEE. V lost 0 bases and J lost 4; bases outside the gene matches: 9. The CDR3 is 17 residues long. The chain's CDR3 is CASSLGDRGRSGYGYTF. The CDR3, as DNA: TGTGCCAGCAGCTTGGGCGACAGGGGGCGTTCTGGCTATGGCTACACCTTC.

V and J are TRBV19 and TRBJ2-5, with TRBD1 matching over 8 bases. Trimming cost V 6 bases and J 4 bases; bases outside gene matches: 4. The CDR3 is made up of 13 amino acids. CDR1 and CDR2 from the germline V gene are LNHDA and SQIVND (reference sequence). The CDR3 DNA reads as TGTGCCAGTAGCCCAGGGGGCGGAGAGACCCAGTACTTC. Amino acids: CASSPGGGETQYF.

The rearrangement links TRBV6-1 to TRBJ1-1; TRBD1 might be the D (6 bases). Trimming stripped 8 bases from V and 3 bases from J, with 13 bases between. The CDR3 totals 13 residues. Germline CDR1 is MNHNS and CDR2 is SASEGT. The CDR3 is CASLRGKDTEAFF. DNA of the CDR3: TGTGCCAGCCTCAGGGGTAAGGACACTGAAGCTTTCTTT.

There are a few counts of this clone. The CDR3 DNA follows: TGTGCCAGCAGCCTCGGACTAGACTACGAGCAGTACTTC. Amino acids: CASSLGLDYEQYF. This rearrangement joins TRBV7-8 to TRBJ2-7; the match to TRBD2 covers 7 bases. CDR1 SGHVS and CDR2 FQNEAQ come from the germline V gene. The J segment lost 3 bases and the V segment lost 5 bases, leaving 4 bases of the junction unmatched. This CDR3 is 13 amino acids long.

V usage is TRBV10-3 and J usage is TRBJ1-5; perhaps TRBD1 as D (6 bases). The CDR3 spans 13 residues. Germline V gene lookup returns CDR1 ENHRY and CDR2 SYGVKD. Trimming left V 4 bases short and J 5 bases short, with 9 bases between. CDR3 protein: CAISVTGDQPQHF. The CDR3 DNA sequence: TGTGCCATCAGTGTGACAGGTGATCAGCCCCAGCATTTT.

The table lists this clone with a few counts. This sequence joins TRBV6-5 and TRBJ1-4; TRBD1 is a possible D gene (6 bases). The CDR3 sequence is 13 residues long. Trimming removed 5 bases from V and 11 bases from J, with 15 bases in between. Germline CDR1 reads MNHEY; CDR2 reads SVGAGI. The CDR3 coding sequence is TGTGCCAGCAGTCCGAACAGGGTTGCGAAACTGTTTTTT. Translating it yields CASSPNRVAKLFF.

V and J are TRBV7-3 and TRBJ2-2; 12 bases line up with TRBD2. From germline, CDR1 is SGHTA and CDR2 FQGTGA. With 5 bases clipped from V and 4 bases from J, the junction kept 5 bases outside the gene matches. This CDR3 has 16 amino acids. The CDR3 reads CASSVTSGGSTGELFF. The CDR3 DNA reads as TGTGCCAGCAGCGTGACTAGCGGGGGTTCCACCGGGGAGCTGTTTTTT. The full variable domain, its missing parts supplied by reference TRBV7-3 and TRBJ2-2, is GAGVSQTPSNKVTEKGKYVELRCDPISGHTALYWYRQSLGQGPEFLIYFQGTGAADDSGLPNDRFFAVRPEGSVSTLKIQRTERGDSAVYLCASSVTSGGSTGELFFGEGSRLTVL.

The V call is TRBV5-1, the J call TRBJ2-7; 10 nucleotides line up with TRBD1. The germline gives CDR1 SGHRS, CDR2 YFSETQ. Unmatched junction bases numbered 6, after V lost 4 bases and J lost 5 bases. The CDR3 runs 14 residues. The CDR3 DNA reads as TGCGCCAGCAGCATTCAGACAGGGGGCGACGAGCAGTACTTC. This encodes CASSIQTGGDEQYF.

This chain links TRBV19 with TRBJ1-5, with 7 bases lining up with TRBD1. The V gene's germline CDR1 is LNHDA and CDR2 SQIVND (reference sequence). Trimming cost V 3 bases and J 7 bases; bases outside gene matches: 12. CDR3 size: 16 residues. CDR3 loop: CASSIRTGSVWQPQHF. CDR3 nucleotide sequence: TGTGCCAGTAGTATTAGGACAGGAAGTGTATGGCAGCCCCAGCATTTT.

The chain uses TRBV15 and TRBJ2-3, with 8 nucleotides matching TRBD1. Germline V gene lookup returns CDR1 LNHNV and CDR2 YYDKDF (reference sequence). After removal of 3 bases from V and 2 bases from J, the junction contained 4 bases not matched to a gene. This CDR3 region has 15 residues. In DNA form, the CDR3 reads TGTGCCACCAGCAGGGAGGACAGGGACACAGATACGCAGTATTTT. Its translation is CATSREDRDTDTQYF.

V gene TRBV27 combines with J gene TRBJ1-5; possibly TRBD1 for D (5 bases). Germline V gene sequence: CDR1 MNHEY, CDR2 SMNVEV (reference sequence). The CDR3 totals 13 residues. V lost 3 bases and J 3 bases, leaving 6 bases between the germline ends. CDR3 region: CASSLTDNQPQHF. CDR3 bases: TGTGCCAGCAGTTTGACAGACAATCAGCCCCAGCATTTT.

The CDR3 DNA reads as TGCGCCAGCGGGGACTTCGTAACTGAAGCTTTCTTT. Translating gives CASGDFVTEAFF. The chain links TRBV10-2 to TRBJ1-1; a possible D gene is TRBD1 (5 bases). Germline V gene sequence: CDR1 WSHSY, CDR2 SAAADI. Trimming pared 8 bases from V and 5 bases from J, leaving 12 bases between. The CDR3 extends over 12 amino acids.

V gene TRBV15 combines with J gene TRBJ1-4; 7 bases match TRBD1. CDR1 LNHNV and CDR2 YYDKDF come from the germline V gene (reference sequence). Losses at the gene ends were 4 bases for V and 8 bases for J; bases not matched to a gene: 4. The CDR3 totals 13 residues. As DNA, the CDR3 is TGTGCCACCAGCACTACAGGGGAGGAAAAACTGTTTTTT. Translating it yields CATSTTGEEKLFF.

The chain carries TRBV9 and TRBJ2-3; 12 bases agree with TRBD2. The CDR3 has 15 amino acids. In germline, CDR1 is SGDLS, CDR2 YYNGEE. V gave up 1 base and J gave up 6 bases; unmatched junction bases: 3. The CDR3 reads CASSVSSGGADTQYF. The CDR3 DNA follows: TGTGCCAGCAGCGTATCTAGCGGGGGGGCCGATACGCAGTATTTT.

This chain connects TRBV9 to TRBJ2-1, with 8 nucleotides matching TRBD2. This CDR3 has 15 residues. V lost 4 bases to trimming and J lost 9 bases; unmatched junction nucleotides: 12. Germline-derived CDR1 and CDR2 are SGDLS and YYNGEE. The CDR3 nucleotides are TGTGCCAGCAGCCCCGGGGGGGACTTAGCGGCTGAGCAGTTCTTC. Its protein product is CASSPGGDLAAEQFF.

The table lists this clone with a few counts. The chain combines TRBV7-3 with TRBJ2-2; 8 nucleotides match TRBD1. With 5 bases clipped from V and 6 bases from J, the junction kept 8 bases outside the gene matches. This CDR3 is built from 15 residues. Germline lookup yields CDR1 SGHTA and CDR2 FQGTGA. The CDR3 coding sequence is TGTGCCAGCAGCCTACCCTCGACAGGGGCCGGGGAGCTGTTTTTT. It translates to CASSLPSTGAGELFF.

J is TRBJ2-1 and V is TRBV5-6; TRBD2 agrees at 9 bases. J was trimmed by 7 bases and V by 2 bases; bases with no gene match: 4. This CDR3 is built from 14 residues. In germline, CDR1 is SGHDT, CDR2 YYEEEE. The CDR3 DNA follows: TGTGCCAGCAGCTTCAGCGGGGGGTTGAATGAGCAGTTCTTC. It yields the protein CASSFSGGLNEQFF.

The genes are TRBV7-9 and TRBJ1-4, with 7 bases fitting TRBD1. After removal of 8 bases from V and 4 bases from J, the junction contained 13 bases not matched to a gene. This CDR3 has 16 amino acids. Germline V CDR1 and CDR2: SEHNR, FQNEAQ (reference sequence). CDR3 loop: CASSPIRGQLNEKLFF. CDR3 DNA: TGTGCCAGCTCCCCGATCAGGGGACAGCTTAATGAAAAACTGTTTTTT.

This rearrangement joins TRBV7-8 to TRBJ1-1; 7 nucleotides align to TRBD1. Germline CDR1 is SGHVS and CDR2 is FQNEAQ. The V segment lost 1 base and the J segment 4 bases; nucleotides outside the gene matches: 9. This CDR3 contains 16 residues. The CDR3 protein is CASSLGVAGGGTEAFF. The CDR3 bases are TGTGCCAGCAGCTTAGGAGTGGCAGGGGGAGGCACTGAAGCTTTCTTT.

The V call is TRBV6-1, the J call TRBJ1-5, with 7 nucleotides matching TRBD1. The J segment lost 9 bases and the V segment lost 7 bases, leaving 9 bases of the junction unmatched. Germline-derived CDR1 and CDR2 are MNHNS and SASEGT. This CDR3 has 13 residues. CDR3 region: CASTPDRDLPQHF. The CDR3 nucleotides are TGTGCCAGCACCCCAGACAGGGACCTGCCCCAGCATTTT.

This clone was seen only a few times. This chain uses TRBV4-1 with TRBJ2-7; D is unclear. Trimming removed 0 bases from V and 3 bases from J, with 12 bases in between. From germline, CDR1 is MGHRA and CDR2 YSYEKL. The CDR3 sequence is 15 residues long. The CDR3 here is CASSQEVRLLYEQYF. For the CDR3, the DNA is TGCGCCAGCAGCCAAGAAGTTCGCCTACTCTACGAGCAGTACTTC.